This T cell receptor beta chain was documented in a study of blood T cell repertoires in COVID-19. In the study overall: T cells, B-cell-depleted T cells, or PBMCs supplied cDNA or gDNA.

Sequenced by immunoSEQ multiplex PCR; TCRdb stores in-frame clones only, minus some. The profile shows around 250,000 clones, approximately 90% of them singletons. Trimming removed 7 bases from V and 4 bases from J, with 10 bases in between. The germline V gene has CDR1 MDHEN and CDR2 SYDVKM. CDR3 length equals 13 residues. Sequencing was carried out using PBMCs or T cells enriched from blood (not recorded which). The sequence came from a man aged 40-55 years who had been exposed to COVID-19. The gene calls are TRBV28 and TRBJ2-2; D remains unclear. The CDR3 sequence: CASNNQFTGELFF. In DNA form, the CDR3 reads TGTGCCAGCAACAATCAATTCACCGGGGAGCTGTTTTTT.